The 20 T cell receptor beta chains presented below share a single source sample, sequenced in a study of blood T cells in healthy people across ages. For the second PCR, which ran for 7 to 11 cycles, a sample-barcoded 5' primer and a J-beta primer mix were used. Via MiXCR, TCRdb re-called the 5' RACE reads, giving one row per CDR3 protein. The sample holds 270,000 or so distinct CDR3 sequences, around 29% seen once. Sequencing used blood. The source of these receptors is a woman aged 70-85 years in good health.

There are a few counts of this clonotype. The chain uses TRBV7-2 and TRBJ1-6; D ambiguous. The germline CDR1 and CDR2 sequences are SGHTA and FQGNSA. There are 15 residues in the CDR3. Trimming shortened V by 7 bases and J by 0 bases, and 10 bases separated the two germline ends. The CDR3 here is CASTIPSSYNSPLHF. DNA of the CDR3: TGTGCCAGCACTATCCCGAGCTCCTATAATTCACCCCTCCACTTT.

V usage is TRBV7-9 and J usage is TRBJ1-5; 7 bases agree with TRBD1. Per the germline V gene, CDR1 is SEHNR and CDR2 is FQNEAQ (reference sequence). Trimming cost V 4 bases and J 1 base; bases outside gene matches: 7. The CDR3 runs to 16 residues. The CDR3 reads CASSYTGATSNQPQHF. In DNA, the CDR3 is TGTGCCAGCAGCTACACAGGGGCGACAAGCAATCAGCCCCAGCATTTT.

This clonotype was detected only a few times. The gene calls are TRBV20-1 and TRBJ1-1, with 10 bases lining up with TRBD1. With 2 bases clipped from V and 6 bases from J, the junction kept 6 bases outside the gene matches. From germline, CDR1 is DFQATT and CDR2 SNEGSKA (reference sequence). This CDR3 region has 14 residues. The CDR3 DNA is TGCAGTGCTAGACCAGGGACAGGGGAACCTGAAGCTTTCTTT. It codes for CSARPGTGEPEAFF.

The J gene is TRBJ1-6, the V gene TRBV12-3 or TRBV12-4; TRBD1 agrees at 8 bases. The CDR3 has 14 residues. Trimming cost V 2 bases and J 10 bases; bases outside gene matches: 4. The DNA of the CDR3 is TGTGCCAGCAGTTTACAGGGGGCTATCTCACCCCTCCACTTT. Residues: CASSLQGAISPLHF.

V and J are TRBV20-1 and TRBJ2-7; D not resolved. Germline V CDR1 and CDR2: DFQATT, SNEGSKA (reference sequence). The CDR3 runs 15 residues. Trimming removed 3 bases at V and 1 base at J, with 16 bases between. The CDR3 loop is CSARNPDSYSYEQYF. As DNA, the CDR3 is TGCAGTGCTAGGAACCCTGACTCGTATTCCTACGAGCAGTACTTC.

CDR3 bases: TGTGCCAGCAGTTACGACGGGAGGGCCCTCGAGCAGTACTTC. Amino acid sequence: CASSYDGRALEQYF. The chain employs TRBV6-2 or TRBV6-3 and TRBJ2-7; 8 nucleotides match TRBD2. This CDR3 spans 14 amino acids. The germline gives CDR1 MNHEY, CDR2 SVGEGT. Trimming at V came to 2 bases and at J to 6 bases, leaving 6 bases not matched to a gene.

This clonotype was picked up a small number of times. The chain uses TRBV20-1 and TRBJ2-5, with 9 positions matching TRBD2. CDR1 and CDR2 (germline): DFQATT, SNEGSKA (reference sequence). This CDR3 region has 14 residues. Trimming removed 3 bases from V and 2 bases from J; junction bases left unmatched: 4. CDR3 DNA sequence: TGCAGTGCTAGGCTAGCGGGAACGCAAGAGACCCAGTACTTC. This gives the protein CSARLAGTQETQYF.

The rearrangement links TRBV28 to TRBJ2-7; D may match TRBD1 or TRBD2 (6 bases each). This CDR3 spans 14 amino acids. Trimming took off 2 bases at V and 1 base at J, with 9 bases between the two ends. Germline CDR1 MDHEN, CDR2 SYDVKM. CDR3 sequence: CASSLTGTSYEQYF. The CDR3 nucleotides read TGTGCCAGCAGTTTAACAGGGACTTCCTACGAGCAGTACTTC. The entire variable domain, with the rest obtained from reference TRBV28 and TRBJ2-7, is as follows: DVKVTQSSRYLVKRTGEKVFLECVQDMDHENMFWYRQDPGLGLRLIYFSYDVKMKEKGDIPEGYSVSREKKERFSLILESASTNQTSMYLCASSLTGTSYEQYFGPGTRLTVT.

This clonotype was detected a few times. The chain employs TRBV6-5 and TRBJ1-4; D call uncertain. This CDR3 has 16 residues. Germline-derived CDR1 and CDR2 are MNHEY and SVGAGI. Trimming cost V 6 bases and J 2 bases, with 16 bases left between them. CDR3 amino acids: CASSLGRAATNEKLFF. In DNA, the CDR3 is TGTGCCAGCAGCCTTGGTCGAGCCGCCACTAATGAAAAACTGTTTTTT.

This rearrangement joins TRBV29-1 to TRBJ1-1, with 8 nucleotides matching TRBD1. The CDR3 runs 13 residues. From germline, CDR1 is SQVTM and CDR2 ANQGSEA. V was pared by 5 bases and J by 11 bases, with 13 bases of the junction left unmatched. The chain's CDR3 is CSVRRQGAPRAFF. The CDR3 nucleotides read TGCAGCGTTCGGAGGCAGGGGGCTCCCAGGGCTTTCTTT.

The CDR3 protein is CASSSTAQKQFF. The CDR3 DNA reads TGTGCCAGCAGCAGCACGGCCCAGAAGCAGTTCTTC. The gene calls are TRBV7-2 and TRBJ2-1, with D hard to call. V was shortened by 5 bases and J by 11 bases, with 13 bases between the two germline ends. Looked up from germline, CDR1 is SGHTA and CDR2 is FQGNSA. This CDR3 comprises 12 residues.

This clonotype came up many times. This CDR3 is CASSVRGGGLNQPQHF. In DNA, the CDR3 is TGTGCCAGCAGCGTCCGGGGGGGGGGCCTCAATCAGCCCCAGCATTTT. The gene calls are TRBV7-2 and TRBJ1-5, with TRBD1 as a possible D gene (6 bases). Trimming pared 5 bases from V and 3 bases from J, leaving 17 bases between. The CDR3 is made up of 16 amino acids. Germline loops: CDR1 SGHTA, CDR2 FQGNSA.

This clonotype was seen a single time. The rearrangement uses TRBV13 and TRBJ2-5; TRBD2 matches at 9 bases. In germline, CDR1 is PRHDT, CDR2 FYEKMQ (reference sequence). The trim removed 3 bases at V and 11 bases at J, leaving 13 bases unmatched. CDR3 length: 15 amino acids. The CDR3 DNA reads as TGTGCCAGCAGCTTGGTAGCGGGGGCAATTGGACAGCAGTACTTC. Protein sequence: CASSLVAGAIGQQYF.

This clonotype was picked up a small number of times. The CDR3 here is CASSLREYEQYF. The DNA for the CDR3 is TGTGCCAGCAGTTTAAGGGAATACGAGCAGTACTTC. The chain couples TRBV28 to TRBJ2-7; D unresolved. Trimming shortened V by 2 bases and J by 4 bases, and 6 bases separated the two germline ends. CDR3 size: 12 residues. Germline assignment: CDR1 MDHEN and CDR2 SYDVKM.

This clonotype was seen a handful of times. This rearrangement joins TRBV7-9 to TRBJ2-5; D ambiguous. Germline V lookup: CDR1 SEHNR, CDR2 FQNEAQ (reference sequence). Trimming stripped 10 bases from V and 1 base from J, with 16 bases between. This CDR3 is built from 14 residues. The DNA for the CDR3 is TGTGCCACCCATACACTCAGTTTCCAAGAGACCCAGTACTTC. This codes for CATHTLSFQETQYF.

There are a few counts of this clonotype. The DNA for the CDR3 is TGTGCCATCTTAGCGGGGGGCGGGAGTGAGCAGTTCTTC. It is translated as CAILAGGGSEQFF. The chain links TRBV28 to TRBJ2-1, with TRBD2 matching over 10 bases. This CDR3 is built from 13 residues. From germline, CDR1 is MDHEN and CDR2 SYDVKM. Trimming at V came to 10 bases and at J to 9 bases, leaving 9 bases not matched to a gene.

This clonotype came up a few times. This rearrangement joins TRBV6-1 to TRBJ1-5, with 10 bases fitting TRBD1. V lost 4 bases and J lost 1; bases outside the gene matches: 7. Germline CDR1 and CDR2: MNHNS and SASEGT. The CDR3 consists of 17 residues. CDR3 amino acids: CASSARDRGMSNQPQHF. DNA of the CDR3: TGTGCCAGCAGTGCCCGGGACAGGGGAATGAGCAATCAGCCCCAGCATTTT.

V usage is TRBV25-1 and J usage is TRBJ2-5, with 7 nucleotides matching TRBD1. V shed 5 bases, J shed 4 bases, and the junction held 7 bases outside the gene matches. Germline V CDR1 and CDR2: MGHDK, SYGVNS. This CDR3 has 14 amino acids. This chain's CDR3 is CASSYRGLGETQYF. The DNA of the CDR3 is TGTGCCAGCAGTTATAGGGGGCTCGGAGAGACCCAGTACTTC.

A note on this clonotype: A junction boundary mismatches the germline segment, possibly from a read error. The V and J genes are TRBV24-1 and TRBJ2-3; the D is unclear. The CDR3 spans 12 residues. CDR1 KGHDR and CDR2 SFDVKD come from the germline V gene. The CDR3 loop reads CAASDFKDTQYF. CDR3 in DNA: TGTGCCGCCAGTGACTTCAAAGATACGCAGTATTTT.

This clonotype has only a few counts. This chain links TRBV29-1 with TRBJ1-4, with TRBD1 matching over 8 bases. V was pared by 0 bases and J by 4 bases, with 4 bases of the junction left unmatched. The CDR3 loop spans 15 amino acids. Germline V gene lookup returns CDR1 SQVTM and CDR2 ANQGSEA. This CDR3 reads CSVEDSDRDNEKLFF. CDR3 DNA sequence: TGCAGCGTTGAAGATTCGGACAGGGATAATGAAAAACTGTTTTTT.